These 9 T cell receptor beta chains were sequenced from one sample in a study of post-analysis software for immune sequencing data. Study outcomes and limitations: TRBV5-6, TRBV5-1 and TRBV20-1 were among four or five TRBV segments more frequent in patients than controls.

Which antigens these TCRs recognize remains unknown. Unique molecular identifiers were built into the TCR beta cDNA libraries. TCRdb re-derived calls from the PCR reads in MiXCR, one entry per CDR3 protein. The table records approximately 730,000 distinct CDR3 sequences, roughly 50% of them present only once. Sequencing input: blood. The origin of the receptors is a girl aged 10-17 years with multiple sclerosis.

This clonotype showed up just a few times. J is TRBJ2-4 and V is TRBV12-3 or TRBV12-4; possibly TRBD1 for D (6 bases). V dropped 7 bases and J dropped 10 bases, with 14 bases sitting between them. The CDR3 is 12 amino acids. The CDR3 here is CASTTGSGIQYF. DNA for the CDR3: TGTGCCAGCACCACAGGGTCAGGGATTCAGTACTTC.

The CDR3 loop is CASSQAGTGGGGELFF. In DNA, the CDR3 is TGTGCCAGCAGCCAAGCCGGGACAGGGGGCGGCGGGGAGCTGTTTTTT. This chain joins TRBV4-2 and TRBJ2-2, with TRBD1 matching over 12 bases. With V trimmed by 1 base and J by 7 bases, 4 bases remained unmatched. The CDR3 spans 16 residues. The V gene's germline CDR1 is LGHNA and CDR2 YNFKEQ.

The chain has TRBV13 and TRBJ2-1; TRBD2 aligns across 7 bases. This CDR3 has 15 amino acids. Germline CDR1 PRHDT, CDR2 FYEKMQ (reference sequence). V was pared by 2 bases and J by 9 bases, with 10 bases of the junction left unmatched. DNA for the CDR3: TGTGCCAGCAGCTTATCGCTGGGAGGGTACGGTGAGCAGTTCTTC. Protein sequence: CASSLSLGGYGEQFF.

The chain employs TRBV4-1 and TRBJ1-2; D remains ambiguous. This CDR3 contains 16 residues. The V and J ends lost 0 bases and 2 bases respectively, with 13 bases between them. In germline, CDR1 is MGHRA, CDR2 YSYEKL. The CDR3, as DNA: TGCGCCAGCAGCCAAGAGGCGACCAGGTTCAACTATGGCTACACCTTC. Translation: CASSQEATRFNYGYTF.

V is TRBV7-9 and J is TRBJ2-1, with unresolved D. The CDR3 loop spans 12 amino acids. The germline V gene has CDR1 SEHNR and CDR2 FQNEAQ (reference sequence). Trimming stripped 5 bases from V and 14 bases from J, with 16 bases between. CDR3 DNA sequence: TGTGCCAGCAGCCCCGACCCAGAAAGGGAGTTCTTC. Translating it yields CASSPDPEREFF.

V usage is TRBV28 and J usage is TRBJ1-1, with D perhaps matching TRBD1 (6 bases). CDR1 is MDHEN, CDR2 SYDVKM, per germline. CDR3 length equals 14 residues. V was clipped by 7 bases and J by 4 bases, with 16 bases between them. Here the CDR3 DNA reads TGTGCCAGCAACCCCACCGGGACAACCACTGAAGCTTTCTTT. Translated, it gives CASNPTGTTTEAFF. The complete variable domain, with remaining parts taken from reference TRBV28 and TRBJ1-1, reads DVKVTQSSRYLVKRTGEKVFLECVQDMDHENMFWYRQDPGLGLRLIYFSYDVKMKEKGDIPEGYSVSREKKERFSLILESASTNQTSMYLCASNPTGTTTEAFFGQGTRLTVV.

In this sample, this clonotype turned up a few times. The chain joins TRBV27 to TRBJ1-2, with D hard to call. V was cut by 6 bases and J by 2 bases, with 7 bases left in between. Germline CDR1 and CDR2: MNHEY and SMNVEV (reference sequence). CDR3 length: 12 amino acids. The CDR3 protein is CASRDHNYGYTF. The DNA for the CDR3 is TGTGCCAGCAGGGACCACAACTATGGCTACACCTTC.

The chain links TRBV4-1 to TRBJ1-2, with 7 nucleotides matching TRBD1. Germline-derived CDR1 and CDR2 are MGHRA and YSYEKL. V was pared by 0 bases and J by 1 base, with 11 bases of the junction left unmatched. The CDR3 extends over 18 amino acids. The chain's CDR3 is CASSQETTVAGGNYGYTF. As DNA, the CDR3 is TGCGCCAGCAGCCAAGAGACGACGGTGGCAGGGGGTAACTATGGCTACACCTTC.

This clonotype was detected only a few times. A much larger clonotype is one base distant, so this may be a read error. This chain connects TRBV9 to TRBJ2-3; 7 nucleotides match TRBD2. The length of the CDR3 is 15 residues. Germline lookup yields CDR1 SGDLS and CDR2 YYNGEE. V trimming: 0 bases; J trimming: 1 base; junction bases outside the gene matches: 2. The CDR3 sequence: CASSVAGGGTDTQYF. CDR3 nucleotides: TGTGCCAGCAGCGTAGCGGGAGGAGGCACAGATACGCAGTATTTT.